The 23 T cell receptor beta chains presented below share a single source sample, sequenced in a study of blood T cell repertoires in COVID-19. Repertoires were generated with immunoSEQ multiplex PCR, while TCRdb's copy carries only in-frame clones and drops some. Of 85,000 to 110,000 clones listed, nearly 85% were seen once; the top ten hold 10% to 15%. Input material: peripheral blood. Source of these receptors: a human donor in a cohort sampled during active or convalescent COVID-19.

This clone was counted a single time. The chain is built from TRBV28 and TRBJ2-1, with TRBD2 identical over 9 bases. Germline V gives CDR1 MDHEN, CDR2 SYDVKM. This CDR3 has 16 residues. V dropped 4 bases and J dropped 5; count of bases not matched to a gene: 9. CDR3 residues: CASSSIKTSGNNEQFF. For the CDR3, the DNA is TGTGCCAGCAGTTCCATAAAGACTAGCGGAAACAATGAGCAGTTCTTC.

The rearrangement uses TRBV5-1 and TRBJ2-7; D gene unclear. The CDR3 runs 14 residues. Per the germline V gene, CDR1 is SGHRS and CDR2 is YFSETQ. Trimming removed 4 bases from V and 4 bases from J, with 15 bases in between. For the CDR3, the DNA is TGCGCCAGCAGCCGAGACCGGCCGCGGTACGAGCAGTACTTC. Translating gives CASSRDRPRYEQYF.

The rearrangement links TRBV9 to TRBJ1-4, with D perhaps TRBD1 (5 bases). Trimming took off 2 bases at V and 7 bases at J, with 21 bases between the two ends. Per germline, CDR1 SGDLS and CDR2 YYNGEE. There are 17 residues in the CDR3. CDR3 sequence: CASSVGVPGESGEKLFF. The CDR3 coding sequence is TGTGCCAGCAGCGTGGGAGTCCCGGGGGAAAGCGGTGAAAAACTGTTTTTT.

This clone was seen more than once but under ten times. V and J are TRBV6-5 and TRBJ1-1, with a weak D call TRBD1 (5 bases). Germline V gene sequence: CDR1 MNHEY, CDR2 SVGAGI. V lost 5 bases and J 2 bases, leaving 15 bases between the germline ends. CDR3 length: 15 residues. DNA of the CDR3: TGTGCCAGCAGTCTCCGAGTAGGGGCTAACACTGAAGCTTTCTTT. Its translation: CASSLRVGANTEAFF.

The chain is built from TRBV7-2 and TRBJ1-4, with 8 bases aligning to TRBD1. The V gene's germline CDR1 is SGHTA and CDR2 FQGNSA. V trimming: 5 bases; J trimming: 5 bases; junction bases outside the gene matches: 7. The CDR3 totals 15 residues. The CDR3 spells CASSPGGRTNEKLFF. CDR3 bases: TGTGCCAGCAGCCCAGGGGGCAGGACAAATGAAAAACTGTTTTTT.

The CDR3 DNA is TGTGCCAGCAGCTATCGCAAAAACATTCAGTACTTC. It codes for CASSYRKNIQYF. The chain recombines TRBV7-2 with TRBJ2-4, with D hard to call. CDR1 SGHTA and CDR2 FQGNSA come from the germline V gene. The CDR3 length is 12 residues. Trimming removed 4 bases from V and 3 bases from J, with 4 bases in between.

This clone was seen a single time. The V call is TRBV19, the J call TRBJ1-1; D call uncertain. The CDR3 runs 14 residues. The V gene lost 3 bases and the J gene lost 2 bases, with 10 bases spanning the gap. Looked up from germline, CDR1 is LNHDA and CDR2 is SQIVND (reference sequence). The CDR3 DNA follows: TGTGCCAGTAGTATGGTCAGGACTAACACTGAAGCTTTCTTT. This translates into CASSMVRTNTEAFF.

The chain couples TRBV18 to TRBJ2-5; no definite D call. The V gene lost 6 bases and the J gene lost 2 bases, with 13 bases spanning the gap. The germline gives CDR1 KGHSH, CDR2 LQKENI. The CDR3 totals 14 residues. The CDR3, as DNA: TGTGCCAGCTCTCCCGACTCGTTGCAAGAGACCCAGTACTTC. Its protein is CASSPDSLQETQYF. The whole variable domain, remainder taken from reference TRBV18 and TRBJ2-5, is NAGVMQNPRHLVRRRGQEARLRCSPMKGHSHVYWYRQLPEEGLKFMVYLQKENIIDESGMPKERFSAEFPKEGPSILRIQQVVRGDSAAYFCASSPDSLQETQYFGPGTRLLVL.

CDR3 DNA: TGTGCCAGCAGCTTAAGAGCGGCCACCTACGAGCAGTACTTC. Residues: CASSLRAATYEQYF. This chain links TRBV13 with TRBJ2-7; D possibly corresponds to TRBD2 (5 bases). Germline lookup yields CDR1 PRHDT and CDR2 FYEKMQ (reference sequence). The CDR3 runs to 14 residues. V gave up 2 bases and J gave up 2 bases, with 10 bases separating them.

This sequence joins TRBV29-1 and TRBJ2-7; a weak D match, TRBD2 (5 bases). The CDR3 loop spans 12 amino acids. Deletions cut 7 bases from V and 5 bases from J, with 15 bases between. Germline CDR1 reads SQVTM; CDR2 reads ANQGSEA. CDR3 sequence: CSGKDSKHEQYF. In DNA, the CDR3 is TGCAGCGGGAAGGACTCAAAACACGAGCAGTACTTC.

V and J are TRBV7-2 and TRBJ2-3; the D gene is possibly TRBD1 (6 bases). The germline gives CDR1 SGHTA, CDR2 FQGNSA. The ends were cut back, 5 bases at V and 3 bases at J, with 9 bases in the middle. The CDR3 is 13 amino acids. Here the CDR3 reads CASSAQGTDTQYF. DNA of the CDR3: TGTGCCAGCAGCGCCCAGGGGACAGATACGCAGTATTTT.

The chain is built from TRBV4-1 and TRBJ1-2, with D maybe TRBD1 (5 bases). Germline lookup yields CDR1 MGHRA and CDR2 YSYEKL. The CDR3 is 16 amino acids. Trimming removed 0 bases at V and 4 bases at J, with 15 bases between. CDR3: CASSQDFFPGGYGYTF. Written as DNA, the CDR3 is TGCGCCAGCAGCCAAGACTTTTTTCCGGGGGGCTATGGCTACACCTTC.

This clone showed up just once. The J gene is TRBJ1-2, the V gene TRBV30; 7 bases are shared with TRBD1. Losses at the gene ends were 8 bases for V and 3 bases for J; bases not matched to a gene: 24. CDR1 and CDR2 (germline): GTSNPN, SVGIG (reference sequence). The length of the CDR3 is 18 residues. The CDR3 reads CAGHATGFSTLRDYGYTF. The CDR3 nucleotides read TGTGCCGGACACGCGACAGGGTTTTCCACCCTTAGGGACTATGGCTACACCTTC.

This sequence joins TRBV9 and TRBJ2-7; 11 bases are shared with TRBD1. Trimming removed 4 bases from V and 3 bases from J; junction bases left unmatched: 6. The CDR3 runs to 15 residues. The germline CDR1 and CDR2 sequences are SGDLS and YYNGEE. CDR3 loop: CASSFRDRGVYEQYF. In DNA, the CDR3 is TGTGCCAGCAGCTTCCGGGACAGGGGGGTCTACGAGCAGTACTTC.

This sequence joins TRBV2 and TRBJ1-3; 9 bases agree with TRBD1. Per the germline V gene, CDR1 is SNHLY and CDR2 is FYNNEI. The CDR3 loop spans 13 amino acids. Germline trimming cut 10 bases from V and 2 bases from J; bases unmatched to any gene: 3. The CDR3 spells CAIRTGAGNTIYF. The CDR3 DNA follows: TGTGCCATCCGGACAGGGGCTGGAAACACCATATATTTT. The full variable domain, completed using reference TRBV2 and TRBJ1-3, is EPEVTQTPSHQVTQMGQEVILRCVPISNHLYFYWYRQILGQKVEFLVSFYNNEISEKSEIFDDQFSVERPDGSNFTLKIRSTKLEDSAMYFCAIRTGAGNTIYFGEGSWLTVV.

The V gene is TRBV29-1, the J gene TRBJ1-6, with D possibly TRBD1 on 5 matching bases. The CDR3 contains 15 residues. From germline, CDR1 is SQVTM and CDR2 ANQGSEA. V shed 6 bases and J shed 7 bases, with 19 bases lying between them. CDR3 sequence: CSVLEGALGNSPLHF. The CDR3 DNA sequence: TGCAGCGTACTCGAAGGGGCCCTGGGAAATTCACCCCTCCACTTT.

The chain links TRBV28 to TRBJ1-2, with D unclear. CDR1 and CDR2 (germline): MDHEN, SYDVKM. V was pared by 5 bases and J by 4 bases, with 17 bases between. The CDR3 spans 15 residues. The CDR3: CASSPLDFLSYGYTF. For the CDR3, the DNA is TGTGCCAGCAGTCCCCTGGACTTCCTTTCCTATGGCTACACCTTC.

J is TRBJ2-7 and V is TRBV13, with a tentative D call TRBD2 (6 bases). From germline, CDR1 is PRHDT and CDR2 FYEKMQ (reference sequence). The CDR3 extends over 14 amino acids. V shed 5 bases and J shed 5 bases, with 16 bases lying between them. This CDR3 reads CASSRIPPGDEQYF. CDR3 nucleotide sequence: TGTGCCAGCAGCCGCATCCCTCCGGGGGACGAGCAGTACTTC.

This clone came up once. This CDR3 reads CASSYVAGGNEQFF. CDR3 DNA sequence: TGTGCCAGCAGTTACGTTGCGGGGGGAAATGAGCAGTTCTTC. The chain has TRBV6-2 or TRBV6-3 and TRBJ2-1, with 8 nucleotides matching TRBD2. The V gene end was trimmed by 2 bases and the J gene end by 7 bases; junction bases not matched to a gene: 4. CDR1 MNHEY and CDR2 SVGEGT come from the germline V gene. The CDR3 sequence is 14 residues long.

The DNA of the CDR3 is TGCGCCAGCAGCCGTCCTTTGCAGGGGAGAGCTAATGAAAAACTGTTTTTT. This encodes CASSRPLQGRANEKLFF. The chain has TRBV4-1 and TRBJ1-4; D is possibly TRBD1 (6 bases). V was clipped by 4 bases and J by 3 bases, with 18 bases between them. CDR3 size: 17 residues. The germline gives CDR1 MGHRA, CDR2 YSYEKL.

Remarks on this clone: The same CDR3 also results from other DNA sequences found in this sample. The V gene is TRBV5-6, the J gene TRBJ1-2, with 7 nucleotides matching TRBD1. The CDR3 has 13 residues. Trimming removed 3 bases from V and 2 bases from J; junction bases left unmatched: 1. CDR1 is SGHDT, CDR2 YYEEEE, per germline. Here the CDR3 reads CASSSGQNYGYTF. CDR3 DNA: TGTGCCAGCAGCTCGGGACAGAACTATGGCTACACCTTC.

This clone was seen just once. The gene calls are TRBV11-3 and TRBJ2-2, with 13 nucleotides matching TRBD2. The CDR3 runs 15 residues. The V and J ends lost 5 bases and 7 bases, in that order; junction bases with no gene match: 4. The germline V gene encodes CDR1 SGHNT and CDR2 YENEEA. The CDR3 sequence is CASSPGLAGIGELFF. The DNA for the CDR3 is TGTGCCAGCAGCCCGGGACTAGCGGGGATCGGGGAGCTGTTTTTT.

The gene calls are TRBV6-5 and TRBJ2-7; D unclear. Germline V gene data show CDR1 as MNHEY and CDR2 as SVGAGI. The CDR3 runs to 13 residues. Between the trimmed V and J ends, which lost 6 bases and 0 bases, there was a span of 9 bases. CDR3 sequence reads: CASSRDISYEQYF. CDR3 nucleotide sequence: TGTGCCAGCAGCCGCGACATCTCCTACGAGCAGTACTTC.